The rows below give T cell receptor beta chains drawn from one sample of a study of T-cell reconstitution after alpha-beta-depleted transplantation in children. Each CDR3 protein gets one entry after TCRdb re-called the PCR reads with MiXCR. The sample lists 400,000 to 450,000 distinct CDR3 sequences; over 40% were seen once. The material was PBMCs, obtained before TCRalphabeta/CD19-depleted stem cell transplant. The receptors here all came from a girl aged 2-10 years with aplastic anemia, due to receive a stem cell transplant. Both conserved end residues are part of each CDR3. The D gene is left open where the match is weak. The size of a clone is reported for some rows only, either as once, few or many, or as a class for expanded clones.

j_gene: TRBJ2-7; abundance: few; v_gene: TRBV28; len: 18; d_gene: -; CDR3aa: CSTRPSGGGQESLGEQYF; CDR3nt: TGTTCTACCCGGCCCTCTGGGGGGGGACAGGAGTCCTTGGGCGAGCAGTACTTC
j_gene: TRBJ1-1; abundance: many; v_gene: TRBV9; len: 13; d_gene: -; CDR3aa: CASSRWTDEEAFF; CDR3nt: TGTGCCAGCAGCCGCTGGACAGACGAAGAAGCTTTCTTT
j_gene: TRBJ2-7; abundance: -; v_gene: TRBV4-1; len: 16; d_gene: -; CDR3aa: CASSLEPVPLYYEQYF; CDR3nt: TGCGCCAGCAGCCTTGAGCCCGTCCCTCTTTACTACGAGCAGTACTTC
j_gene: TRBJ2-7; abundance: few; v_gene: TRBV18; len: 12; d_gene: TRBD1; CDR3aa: CASSSDRSEQYF; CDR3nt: TGTGCCAGCTCGTCGGACAGGAGCGAGCAGTACTTC
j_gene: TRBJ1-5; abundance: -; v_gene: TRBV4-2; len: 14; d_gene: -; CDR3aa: CASSQESQAQPQHF; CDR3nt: TGTGCCAGCAGCCAAGAGAGTCAGGCTCAGCCCCAGCATTTT
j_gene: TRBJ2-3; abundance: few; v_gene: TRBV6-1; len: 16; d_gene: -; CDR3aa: CASSEEAWTSTDTQYF; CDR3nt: TGTGCCAGCAGTGAAGAAGCCTGGACTAGCACAGATACGCAGTATTTT
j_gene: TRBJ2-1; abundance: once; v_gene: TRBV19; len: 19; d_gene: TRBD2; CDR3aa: CASSIRASGSGKTYNEQFF; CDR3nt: TGTGCCAGTAGTATCAGAGCTAGCGGGAGCGGCAAAACCTACAATGAGCAGTTCTTC
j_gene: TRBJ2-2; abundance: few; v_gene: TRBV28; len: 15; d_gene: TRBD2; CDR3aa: CASSLGLGGTGELFF; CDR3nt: TGTGCCAGCAGTTTGGGACTAGGGGGGACCGGGGAGCTGTTTTTT
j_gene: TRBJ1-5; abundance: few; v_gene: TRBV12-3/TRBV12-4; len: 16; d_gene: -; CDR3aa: CASSLIEGFLDHPQHF; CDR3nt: TGTGCCAGCAGTTTAATCGAGGGGTTCTTAGATCACCCCCAGCATTTT
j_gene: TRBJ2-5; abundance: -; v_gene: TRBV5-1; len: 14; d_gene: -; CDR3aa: CASSLETGQETQYF; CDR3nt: TGCGCCAGCAGCTTGGAAACAGGACAAGAGACCCAGTACTTC
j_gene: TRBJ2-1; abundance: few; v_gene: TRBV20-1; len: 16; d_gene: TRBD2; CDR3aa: CSAEDPGLARYNEQFF; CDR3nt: TGCAGTGCGGAAGACCCGGGACTAGCGAGATACAATGAGCAGTTCTTC
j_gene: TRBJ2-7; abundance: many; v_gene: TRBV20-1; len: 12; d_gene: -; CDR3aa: CSARAPLNEQYF; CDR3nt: TGCAGTGCTAGAGCCCCGCTAAACGAGCAGTACTTC
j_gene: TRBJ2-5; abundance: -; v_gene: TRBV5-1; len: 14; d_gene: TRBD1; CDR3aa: CASSRGQGAETQYF; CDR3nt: TGCGCCAGCAGCCGAGGACAGGGGGCGGAGACCCAGTACTTC
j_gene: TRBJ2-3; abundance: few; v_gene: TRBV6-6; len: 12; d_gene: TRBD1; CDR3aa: CASMTGVDTQYF; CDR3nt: TGTGCCAGCATGACAGGGGTTGATACGCAGTATTTT
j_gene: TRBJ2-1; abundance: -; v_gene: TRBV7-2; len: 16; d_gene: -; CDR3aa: CASSERVGSPYNEQFF; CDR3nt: TGTGCCAGCAGCGAGAGGGTCGGGTCCCCCTACAATGAGCAGTTCTTC
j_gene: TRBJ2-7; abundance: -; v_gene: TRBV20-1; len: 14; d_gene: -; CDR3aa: CSAREGWISYEQYF; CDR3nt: TGCAGTGCTAGAGAGGGCTGGATTTCCTACGAGCAGTACTTC
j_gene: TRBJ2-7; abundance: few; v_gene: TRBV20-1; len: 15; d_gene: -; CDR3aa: CSAPLGAGAPYEQYF; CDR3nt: TGCAGTGCCCCCTTGGGAGCGGGCGCTCCCTACGAGCAGTACTTC
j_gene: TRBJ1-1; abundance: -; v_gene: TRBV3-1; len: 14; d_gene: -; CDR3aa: CATSLGSLDTEAFF; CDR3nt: TGTGCCACCAGCCTAGGGTCCCTGGACACTGAAGCTTTCTTT
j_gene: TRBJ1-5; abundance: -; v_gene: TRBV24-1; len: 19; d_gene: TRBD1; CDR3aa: CATSALKNRGRWGNQPQHF; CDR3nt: TGTGCCACCAGTGCCTTGAAGAACAGGGGGCGTTGGGGCAATCAGCCCCAGCATTTT
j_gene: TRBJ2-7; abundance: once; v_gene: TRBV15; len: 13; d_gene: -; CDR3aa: CATSSVGAYEQYF; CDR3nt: TGTGCCACCAGCAGTGTGGGAGCCTACGAGCAGTACTTC
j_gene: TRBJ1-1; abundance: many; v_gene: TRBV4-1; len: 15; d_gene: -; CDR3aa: CASSQEFGTNTEAFF; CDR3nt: TGCGCCAGCAGCCAAGAATTTGGGACGAACACTGAAGCTTTCTTT
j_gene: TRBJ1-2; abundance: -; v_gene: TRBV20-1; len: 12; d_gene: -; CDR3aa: CSPRGQSYGYTF; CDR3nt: TGCAGTCCAAGGGGCCAGTCCTATGGCTACACCTTC
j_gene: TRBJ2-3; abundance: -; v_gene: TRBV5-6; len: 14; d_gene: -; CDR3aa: CASSLVPLTDTQYF; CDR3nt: TGTGCCAGCAGCTTGGTGCCGCTGACCGATACGCAGTATTTT
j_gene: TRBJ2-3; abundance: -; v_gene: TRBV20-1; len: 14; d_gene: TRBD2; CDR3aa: CSAGGSRGTDTQYF; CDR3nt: TGCAGTGCGGGCGGGAGTAGGGGCACAGATACGCAGTATTTT
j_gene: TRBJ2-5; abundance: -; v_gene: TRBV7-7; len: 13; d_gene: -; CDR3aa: CASSKTRIETQYF; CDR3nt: TGTGCTAGCAGCAAGACTAGGATAGAGACCCAGTACTTC
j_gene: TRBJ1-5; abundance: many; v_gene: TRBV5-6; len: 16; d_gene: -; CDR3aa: CASSSIMAGEEQPQHF; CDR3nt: TGTGCCAGCAGCTCCATTATGGCAGGGGAGGAGCAGCCCCAGCATTTT
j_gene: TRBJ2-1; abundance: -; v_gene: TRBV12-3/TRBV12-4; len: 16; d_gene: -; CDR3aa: CASSLGDSLSYNEQFF; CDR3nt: TGTGCCAGCAGTTTAGGCGACAGTCTCTCCTACAATGAGCAGTTCTTC
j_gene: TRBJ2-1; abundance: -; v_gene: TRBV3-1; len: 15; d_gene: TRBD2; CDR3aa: CASSHRLAGYNEQFF; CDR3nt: TGTGCCAGCAGCCACAGACTAGCGGGGTACAATGAGCAGTTCTTC
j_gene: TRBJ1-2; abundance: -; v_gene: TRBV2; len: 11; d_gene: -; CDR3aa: CATRREIGYTF; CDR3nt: TGTGCTACCCGCAGGGAAATCGGCTACACCTTC
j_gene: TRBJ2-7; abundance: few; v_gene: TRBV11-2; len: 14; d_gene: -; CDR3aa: CASSWGRSSYEQYF; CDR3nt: TGTGCCAGCAGCTGGGGACGAAGCTCCTACGAGCAGTACTTC
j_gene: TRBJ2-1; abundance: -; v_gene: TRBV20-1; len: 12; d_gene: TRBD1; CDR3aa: CSAGTGIDEQFF; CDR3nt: TGCAGTGCCGGGACAGGGATCGATGAGCAGTTCTTC
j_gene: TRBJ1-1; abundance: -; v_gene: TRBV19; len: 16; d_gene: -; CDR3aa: CASSPTPWGAATEAFF; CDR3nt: TGTGCCAGTAGTCCAACCCCTTGGGGGGCAGCCACTGAAGCTTTCTTT
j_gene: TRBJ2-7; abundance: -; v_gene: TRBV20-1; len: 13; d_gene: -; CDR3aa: CSARDRPTNEQYF; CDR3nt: TGCAGTGCTAGAGACAGACCCACAAACGAGCAGTACTTC
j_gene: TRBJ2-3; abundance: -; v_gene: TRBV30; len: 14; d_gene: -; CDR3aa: CAWTHSGGTDTQYF; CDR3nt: TGTGCCTGGACCCATTCAGGGGGCACAGATACGCAGTATTTT
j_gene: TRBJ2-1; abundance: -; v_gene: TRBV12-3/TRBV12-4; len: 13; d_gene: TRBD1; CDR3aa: CASGDRGGNEQFF; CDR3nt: TGTGCCAGCGGAGACAGGGGGGGCAATGAGCAGTTCTTC
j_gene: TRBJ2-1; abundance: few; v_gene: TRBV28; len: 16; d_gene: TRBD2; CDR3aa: CASSARAGGTYNEQFF; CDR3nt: TGTGCCAGCAGTGCCAGAGCGGGAGGAACCTACAATGAGCAGTTCTTC
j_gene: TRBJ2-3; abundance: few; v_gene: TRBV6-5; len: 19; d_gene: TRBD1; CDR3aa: CASSYSNPLRGRGTDTQYF; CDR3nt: TGTGCCAGCAGTTACTCGAATCCCCTCAGGGGGCGGGGCACAGATACGCAGTATTTT